Listed below are T cell receptor beta chains from one sample, sequenced in a study of response to subunit inactivated influenza vaccine. TCRdb analysed the RT-PCR reads with MiXCR anew, one entry per CDR3 protein. The sample carries 500,000 or so distinct CDR3 sequences, approximately 17% recorded once. Sequencing used CD4+ T cells sorted from PBMCs, obtained less than 30 months after vaccination. The receptor set was obtained from a man aged 50 to 69 who received an inactivated influenza vaccine. CDR3s include the opening cysteine and the closing phenylalanine or tryptophan. Each record gives: J gene, clone size, CDR3 length, V gene, D gene, CDR3 protein, CDR3 DNA. D genes are given only for firm matches. Not all rows give a size; the values are once, few, many and, for expanded clones, a class.

TRBJ2-7 | few | 14 | TRBV3-1 | NA | CASSQGPGDYEQYF | TGTGCCAGCAGCCAAGGTCCAGGGGACTACGAGCAGTACTTC
TRBJ2-1 | NA | 13 | TRBV6-2/TRBV6-3 | NA | CASSNLQGYEQFF | TGTGCCAGCAGTAACTTACAGGGCTATGAGCAGTTCTTC
TRBJ2-1 | many | 15 | TRBV6-1 | TRBD1 | CASSRTGGAGGEQFF | TGTGCCAGCAGCCGTACAGGGGGCGCAGGGGGTGAGCAGTTCTTC
TRBJ1-2 | few | 14 | TRBV28 | NA | CASSLGRVVYGYTF | TGTGCCAGCAGCCTTGGCAGGGTGGTCTATGGCTACACCTTC
TRBJ2-3 | few | 13 | TRBV20-1 | NA | CSASSQNTDTQYF | TGCAGTGCTAGTAGTCAAAACACAGATACGCAGTATTTT
TRBJ2-5 | NA | 15 | TRBV20-1 | TRBD1 | CSARDGDRPEGTQYF | TGCAGTGCTAGAGATGGGGACAGGCCGGAGGGGACCCAGTACTTC
TRBJ2-7 | many | 16 | TRBV7-2 | NA | CASSLAGVKGTYEQYF | TGTGCCAGCAGCTTAGCAGGGGTTAAGGGCACCTACGAGCAGTACTTC
TRBJ1-3 | few | 15 | TRBV7-2 | NA | CASSPRAGRGNTIYF | TGTGCCAGCAGCCCGCGGGCGGGGAGAGGAAACACCATATATTTT
TRBJ2-3 | NA | 16 | TRBV7-9 | NA | CASSPRRWGRADTQYF | TGTGCCAGCAGCCCAAGAAGGTGGGGCCGCGCAGATACGCAGTATTTT
TRBJ1-2 | NA | 13 | TRBV3-1 | NA | CASSQSANYGYTF | TGTGCCAGCAGCCAAAGTGCGAACTATGGCTACACCTTC
TRBJ1-6 | few | 16 | TRBV5-1 | NA | CASSLGIATVSGPLHF | TGCGCCAGCAGCTTGGGGATCGCGACAGTGTCGGGACCCCTCCACTTT
TRBJ1-1 | NA | 19 | TRBV6-5 | TRBD1 | CASSYNRLTGEDLHTEAFF | TGTGCCAGCAGTTATAATAGGCTGACAGGGGAGGATTTGCACACTGAAGCTTTCTTT
TRBJ2-1 | many | 15 | TRBV4-3 | TRBD2 | CASSKLAGAYNEQFF | TGCGCCAGCAGTAAATTAGCGGGAGCCTACAATGAGCAGTTCTTC
TRBJ2-7 | NA | 16 | TRBV2 | NA | CASSEGTEYLSYEQYF | TGTGCCAGCAGTGAAGGGACTGAGTATCTCTCCTACGAGCAGTACTTC
TRBJ1-3 | NA | 13 | TRBV29-1 | NA | CSVVWYSGNTIYF | TGCAGCGTTGTATGGTACTCTGGAAACACCATATATTTT
TRBJ2-5 | NA | 13 | TRBV7-7 | NA | CASSRGDQETQYF | TGTGCTAGCAGCAGAGGGGACCAAGAGACCCAGTACTTC
TRBJ2-7 | few | 14 | TRBV6-5 | NA | CASSYSWEVSEQYF | TGTGCCAGCAGTTACTCATGGGAGGTGAGCGAGCAGTACTTC
TRBJ2-7 | NA | 11 | TRBV12-3/TRBV12-4 | TRBD2 | CASTTGGEQYF | TGTGCCAGCACCACGGGGGGAGAGCAGTACTTC
TRBJ1-5 | NA | 15 | TRBV4-2 | TRBD1 | CASSQDRQGNQPQHF | TGTGCCAGCAGCCAAGATCGACAGGGGAATCAGCCCCAGCATTTT
TRBJ2-1 | NA | 17 | TRBV4-1 | TRBD2 | CASSQDPWRGGYNEQFF | TGCGCCAGCAGCCAAGACCCCTGGCGCGGGGGGTACAATGAGCAGTTCTTC
TRBJ2-1 | few | 16 | TRBV4-3 | TRBD2 | CASSQVVVAGAYEQFF | TGCGCCAGCAGCCAAGTGGTGGTAGCGGGAGCCTATGAGCAGTTCTTC
TRBJ2-1 | few | 14 | TRBV20-1 | NA | CSISGGIFYNEQFF | TGCAGTATTTCCGGGGGAATTTTCTACAATGAGCAGTTCTTC
TRBJ2-7 | few | 15 | TRBV28 | TRBD1 | CASSQPTGADYEQYF | TGTGCCAGCAGTCAACCAACAGGGGCGGACTACGAGCAGTACTTC
TRBJ2-2 | many | 13 | TRBV5-1 | NA | CASRGQPTGELFF | TGCGCCAGCAGAGGACAGCCCACCGGGGAGCTGTTTTTT
TRBJ2-1 | few | 14 | TRBV7-2 | NA | CASSSGQSYNEQFF | TGTGCCAGCAGCTCCGGACAAAGCTACAATGAGCAGTTCTTC